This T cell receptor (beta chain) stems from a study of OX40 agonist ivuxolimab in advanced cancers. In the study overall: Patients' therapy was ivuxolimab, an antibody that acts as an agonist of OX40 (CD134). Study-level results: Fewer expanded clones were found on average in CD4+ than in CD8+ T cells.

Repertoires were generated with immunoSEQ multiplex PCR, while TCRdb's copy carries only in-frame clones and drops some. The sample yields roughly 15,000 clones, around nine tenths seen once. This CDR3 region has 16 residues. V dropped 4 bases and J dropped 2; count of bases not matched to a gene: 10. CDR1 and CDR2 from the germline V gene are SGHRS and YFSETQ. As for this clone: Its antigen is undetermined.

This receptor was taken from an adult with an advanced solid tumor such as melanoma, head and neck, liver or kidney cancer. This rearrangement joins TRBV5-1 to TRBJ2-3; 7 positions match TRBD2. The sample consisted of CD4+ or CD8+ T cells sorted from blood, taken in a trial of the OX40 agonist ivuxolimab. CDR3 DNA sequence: TGCGCCAGCAGCGACGGACTAGATGCATTCACAGATACGCAGTATTTT. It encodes CASSDGLDAFTDTQYF.